This T cell receptor beta chain was sequenced in a study of radiation and T cells in renal cell carcinoma. Germline V gives CDR1 MDHEN, CDR2 SYDVKM. V lost 1 base and J 4 bases, leaving 23 bases between the germline ends. This CDR3 region has 18 residues. Only in-frame clones appear in the TCRdb table, and some are missing; sequencing was by immunoSEQ multiplex PCR. The sample has about 130,000 clones, more than 75% seen once. Specified time point: blood 2 weeks post-SBRT. Treatment denoted: 15 Gy SBRT to primary tumor, nephrectomy 4 weeks later. The chain combines TRBV28 with TRBJ2-7; unclear D gene. The origin of this receptor is a woman between 65 and 79 years old with renal cell carcinoma. The sample here was blood, taken from a patient whose treatment included radiotherapy and nephrectomy. The CDR3 DNA is TGTGCCAGCAGTTTATCCCCCTGGTTGGGGTCGGCAGAATACGAGCAGTACTTC. The encoded protein is CASSLSPWLGSAEYEQYF.